The next 13 T cell receptor beta chains were all read from a single sample in a study of blood T cells in healthy people across ages. A J-beta primer mix and a sample-barcoded 5' primer were used in a second PCR of roughly 6 to 11 cycles. In TCRdb, the 5' RACE reads were re-called with MiXCR into one record per CDR3 protein. The sample has 650,000 to 1,000,000 distinct CDR3 sequences, 30% to 45% seen once. Sample: blood. The receptors originated from a man in his late teens or twenties in good health.

This clonotype has at least ten counts. The V call is TRBV29-1, the J call TRBJ2-5; TRBD2 matches at 8 bases. The CDR3 consists of 12 residues. The germline CDR1 and CDR2 sequences are SQVTM and ANQGSEA. V lost 5 bases to trimming and J lost 3 bases; unmatched junction nucleotides: 2. The CDR3 region has the DNA TGCAGCGTTTGGACTAGCAAAGAGACCCAGTACTTC. This sequence encodes CSVWTSKETQYF.

There are a few counts of this clonotype. The chain carries TRBV5-1 and TRBJ2-1; 7 nucleotides align to TRBD1. The germline V gene has CDR1 SGHRS and CDR2 YFSETQ. This CDR3 has 15 amino acids. V shed 0 bases, J shed 7 bases, and the junction held 7 bases outside the gene matches. CDR3 bases: TGCGCCAGCAGCTTGGTTACAGGGGAAGGAAATGAGCAGTTCTTC. Translation: CASSLVTGEGNEQFF.

CDR3: CSARDGSEGADTQYF. The DNA for the CDR3 is TGCAGTGCTAGAGATGGTAGCGAGGGGGCAGATACGCAGTATTTT. The J gene is TRBJ2-3, the V gene TRBV20-1, with D perhaps TRBD1 (6 bases). CDR1 and CDR2 from the germline V gene are DFQATT and SNEGSKA (reference sequence). The length of the CDR3 is 15 residues. V lost 0 bases and J lost 4, with 14 bases in between.

This clonotype was counted a single time. The V gene is TRBV20-1, the J gene TRBJ1-2, with 10 bases that match TRBD1. The CDR3 runs 14 residues. CDR1 is DFQATT and CDR2 is SNEGSKA in the germline V gene (reference sequence). J gave up 7 bases and V 3 bases, and 8 bases lay outside the gene matches. CDR3 protein: CSARGTGATGGYTF. The CDR3 coding sequence is TGCAGTGCTAGGGGGACAGGGGCAACCGGTGGCTACACCTTC.

The rearrangement joins TRBV4-2 to TRBJ2-1; TRBD1 matches 9 bases. Germline CDR1 is LGHNA and CDR2 is YNFKEQ. The V gene end was trimmed by 0 bases and the J gene end by 8 bases; junction bases not matched to a gene: 8. This CDR3 is 16 amino acids long. Here the CDR3 reads CASSQDLRQGVYEQFF. CDR3 sequence (DNA): TGTGCCAGCAGCCAAGATCTGAGACAGGGGGTTTATGAGCAGTTCTTC.

Points on this clonotype: At one end the junction does not follow the germline gene, possibly because of a read error. V and J are TRBV4-3 and TRBJ1-6, with D possibly TRBD1 on 5 matching bases. The CDR3 spans 15 residues. Per germline, CDR1 LGHNA and CDR2 YSLEER. For the CDR3, the DNA is TGCGCCAGCAGCCAAGAGTCGGGGGGGAGGTCACCCCCCCACTTT. Translation gives CASSQESGGRSPPHF.

CDR3 bases: TGTGCCAGCAGTGAAGGGTTAAACTTCTATGGCTACACCTTC. Amino acid sequence: CASSEGLNFYGYTF. V and J are TRBV6-1 and TRBJ1-2; the D is unclear. The V gene lost 1 base and the J gene lost 4 bases, with 10 bases spanning the gap. Germline values: CDR1 MNHNS, CDR2 SASEGT. CDR3 length: 14 residues.

The V gene is TRBV20-1, the J gene TRBJ2-2; 11 positions agree with TRBD2. Germline trimming cut 1 base from V and 4 bases from J; bases unmatched to any gene: 8. CDR1 DFQATT and CDR2 SNEGSKA come from the germline V gene (reference sequence). The CDR3 runs to 17 residues. The chain's CDR3 is CSARGIAGGRGTGELFF. In DNA, the CDR3 is TGCAGTGCTAGAGGGATAGCGGGGGGGCGGGGCACCGGGGAGCTGTTTTTT.

V is TRBV20-1 and J is TRBJ1-2; no clear D gene. Looked up from germline, CDR1 is DFQATT and CDR2 is SNEGSKA (reference sequence). This CDR3 has 14 amino acids. The ends were cut back, 3 bases at V and 1 base at J, with 12 bases in the middle. In nucleotides, the CDR3 is TGCAGTGCTAGTAGTCCACCATATAACTATGGCTACACCTTC. Protein product: CSASSPPYNYGYTF.

With respect to this clonotype: With a much larger clone just one base away, this may be a read error. This rearrangement joins TRBV5-5 to TRBJ2-4, with D perhaps matching TRBD2 (5 bases). The CDR3 is 11 residues long. Germline values: CDR1 SGHKS, CDR2 YYEKEE (reference sequence). In DNA form, the CDR3 reads TGTGCCAACAGCTTTGGAAGGGAGCAGTACTTC. As protein: CANSFGREQYF.

The sample holds many counts of this clonotype. This chain links TRBV7-9 with TRBJ2-7; 8 nucleotides agree with TRBD1. The CDR3 runs 16 residues. Germline V lookup: CDR1 SEHNR, CDR2 FQNEAQ (reference sequence). Trimming cost V 2 bases and J 0 bases; bases outside gene matches: 6. The CDR3 protein is CASSLYGTGPSYEQYF. The DNA of the CDR3 is TGTGCCAGCAGCTTATATGGGACAGGTCCCTCCTACGAGCAGTACTTC.

This sequence joins TRBV20-1 and TRBJ2-7; D is unclear. With 1 base removed from V and 7 bases from J, the gap between germline ends came to 11 bases. The CDR3 has 12 amino acids. The germline V gene encodes CDR1 DFQATT and CDR2 SNEGSKA (reference sequence). The CDR3: CSARANSREQYF. The CDR3 DNA reads TGCAGTGCTAGAGCCAATTCCCGTGAGCAGTACTTC.

Turning to this clonotype: A read error is possible here, since a much larger clone lies one base away. CDR3 nucleotides: TGCAGTGCTAGGTCCAGTGTCGGAGTCAAGACCCAGTACTTC. As protein: CSARSSVGVKTQYF. V gene TRBV20-1 combines with J gene TRBJ2-7, with no clear D. The J call may be incorrect, as the DNA end agrees better with TRBJ2-5. Germline CDR1 is DFQATT and CDR2 is SNEGSKA (reference sequence). The CDR3 extends over 14 amino acids.